Detailed here is one TCR beta chain. This specimen belongs to a study of blood T cell repertoires in COVID-19. Study background: There were acute and convalescent COVID-19 samples, and they came from the United States, Italy and Spain.

The CDR3 loop spans 16 amino acids. Trimming took 0 bases from V and 7 from J, leaving 19 bases between them. The germline V gene has CDR1 SGHRS and CDR2 YFSETQ. Method: immunoSEQ multiplex PCR; TCRdb's copy keeps in-frame clones and lacks some. The sample records about 120,000 clones, about four fifths being singletons. The chain combines TRBV5-1 with TRBJ1-1, with a possible D match to TRBD1 (6 bases). The receptor comes from a woman over 75 with acute or convalescent COVID-19. Sequenced input: peripheral blood. The CDR3 spells CASSLALTGTLREAFF. CDR3 nucleotide sequence: TGCGCCAGCAGCTTGGCCCTGACCGGGACATTACGTGAAGCTTTCTTT.